The TCR beta chain under discussion was sequenced for a study of blood T cell repertoires in COVID-19. Study summary: Italy, Spain and the United States were the sources of the convalescent and acute COVID-19 samples. Nucleic acid was either cDNA or gDNA, and it came from T cells, B-cell-depleted T cells, or PBMCs.

Original processing notes: Counts of nucleated cells, estimated from reference gene primer amplification, were obtained. Measured with immunoSEQ multiplex PCR; TCRdb has only the in-frame clones, and not every one. V and J calls and clone size are copied from that table; D and trimming were computed from the DNA. The table has 450,000 or so clones, around nine tenths seen once. Concerning this clone: This sample also contains other DNA sequences that code for the same CDR3.

It was during active infection that Seattle patients were enrolled and then longitudinally followed. This TCR came from a woman between 40 and 50 years old with COVID-19, enrolled during active disease. The sequenced sample was peripheral blood.

The CDR3 region is CASSPGTGSSGNTIYF. The CDR3 nucleotides read TGTGCCAGCTCACCCGGGACAGGTAGCTCTGGAAACACCATATATTTT. The genes are TRBV18 and TRBJ1-3; 8 nucleotides line up with TRBD1. Trimming at V came to 3 bases and at J to 0 bases, leaving 4 bases not matched to a gene. CDR1 and CDR2 from the germline V gene are KGHSH and LQKENI. The CDR3 loop spans 16 amino acids.